One and the same sample provided the 19 T cell receptor beta chains below, sequenced in a study of blood T cells in healthy people across ages. Using a J-beta primer mix together with a sample-barcoded 5' primer, a second PCR was run for about 6 to 12 cycles. Via MiXCR, TCRdb re-called the 5' RACE reads, giving one row per CDR3 protein. This table holds some 900,000 distinct CDR3 sequences, 29% found once. The specimen sequenced was blood. The receptors originated from a woman older than 75 in good health.

This chain uses TRBV29-1 with TRBJ2-5, with D possibly matching TRBD2 (5 bases). Trimming removed 1 base at V and 11 bases at J, with 14 bases between. This CDR3 region has 12 residues. Germline CDR1 SQVTM, CDR2 ANQGSEA. CDR3 region: CSVEGTHNEQYF. The CDR3 DNA follows: TGCAGCGTTGAAGGGACTCACAATGAGCAGTACTTC. The full variable domain, with the rest looked up from reference TRBV29-1 and TRBJ2-5, is SAVISQKPSRDICQRGTSLTIQCQVDSQVTMMFWYRQQPGQSLTLIATANQGSEATYESGFVIDKFPISRPNLTFSTLTVSNMSPEDSSIYLCSVEGTHNEQYFGPGTRLLVL.

The chain links TRBV20-1 to TRBJ2-5, with D possibly matching TRBD1 (6 bases). V was trimmed by 1 base and J by 0 bases, leaving 12 bases between them. The CDR3 totals 15 residues. Germline lookup yields CDR1 DFQATT and CDR2 SNEGSKA (reference sequence). CDR3 amino acids: CSARVPDRYQETQYF. Here the CDR3 DNA reads TGCAGTGCTAGAGTTCCGGACAGATACCAAGAGACCCAGTACTTC.

This clonotype has a count of ten or more. The chain uses TRBV20-1 and TRBJ2-4; D remains ambiguous. The germline CDR1 and CDR2 sequences are DFQATT and SNEGSKA (reference sequence). With 3 bases removed from V and 13 bases from J, the gap between germline ends came to 19 bases. The CDR3 spans 13 residues. The CDR3 DNA reads TGCAGTGCTAGCCCTAGACCGCCTGCCGGGCAGTACTTC. It yields the protein CSASPRPPAGQYF.

The table lists this clonotype with many counts. The chain joins TRBV21-1 to TRBJ1-6; the table's D call, TRBD1, was not checked against the DNA. TRBV21-1 is described as a pseudogene. The CDR3 has 15 residues. The CDR3 sequence is CASSGTTGDGSPLHF. The DNA of the CDR3 is TGTGCCAGCAGCGGAACGACAGGGGATGGTTCACCCCTCCACTTT.

This clonotype was observed many times. V is TRBV13 and J is TRBJ2-7; D unresolved. The V gene lost 5 bases and the J gene lost 5 bases, with 16 bases spanning the gap. Per the germline V gene, CDR1 is PRHDT and CDR2 is FYEKMQ (reference sequence). The CDR3 is made up of 14 amino acids. The CDR3 bases are TGTGCCAGCAGCCCTCCTAGGTTTCCACACGAGCAGTACTTC. As protein: CASSPPRFPHEQYF.

This clonotype was detected a few times. An end of the junction does not agree with germline; a read error may underlie this. This chain joins TRBV7-7 and TRBJ2-1; D remains unclear. Germline lookup yields CDR1 SSHAT and CDR2 FNYEAQ (reference sequence). This CDR3 spans 15 amino acids. CDR3 nucleotides: TGTGCCAGCAGCCCGACGGGTGGGTCCTACAGTGAGCAGTTCTTC. Protein product: CASSPTGGSYSEQFF.

The chain has TRBV12-3 or TRBV12-4 and TRBJ1-1; 11 bases are a match to TRBD1. The CDR3 is 14 amino acids. Losses at the gene ends were 6 bases for V and 10 bases for J; bases not matched to a gene: 10. The CDR3 DNA follows: TGTGCCAGCAGGGGGACAGGGGGGGCTGTAGGAGCTTTCTTT. Protein: CASRGTGGAVGAFF.

The sample holds one count of this clonotype. The genes are TRBV19 and TRBJ2-4, with 9 positions matching TRBD2. Matching the DNA end better, TRBJ2-5 makes the J call doubtful. From germline, CDR1 is LNHDA and CDR2 SQIVND (reference sequence). The CDR3 covers 14 residues. The CDR3 nucleotides are TGTGCCAGTACCCCGCGGGGGGGAGTGGAGACCCAGTACTTC. Its translation: CASTPRGGVETQYF.

V and J are TRBV20-1 and TRBJ2-3; 9 bases are shared with TRBD1. CDR3 length equals 13 residues. Germline V gene sequence: CDR1 DFQATT, CDR2 SNEGSKA (reference sequence). The junction had 9 bases not matched to a gene; V was cut back by 6 bases and J by 8 bases. CDR3 bases: TGCAGTGCCGGGACAGGGTCGTCGATTACGCAGTATTTT. Its translation: CSAGTGSSITQYF.

The rearrangement joins TRBV7-2 to TRBJ2-7; 7 bases are a match to TRBD2. The CDR3 is made up of 18 amino acids. J was trimmed by 0 bases and V by 3 bases; bases with no gene match: 14. The germline gives CDR1 SGHTA, CDR2 FQGNSA. CDR3 DNA: TGTGCCAGCAGCTTGTGGGATAGGGCTAGCGGATACTCCTACGAGCAGTACTTC. This translates into CASSLWDRASGYSYEQYF. Together with reference TRBV7-2 and TRBJ2-7, the CDR3 gives the full variable domain: GAGVSQSPSNKVTEKGKDVELRCDPISGHTALYWYRQSLGQGLEFLIYFQGNSAPDKSGLPSDRFSAERTGGSVSTLTIQRTQQEDSAVYLCASSLWDRASGYSYEQYFGPGTRLTVT.

This clonotype has only a few counts. The chain joins TRBV12-3 or TRBV12-4 to TRBJ1-6; the D is unclear. Trimming pared 3 bases from V and 7 bases from J, leaving 10 bases between. The CDR3 contains 14 residues. CDR3 sequence: CASSFNSGNSPLHF. The CDR3 DNA reads TGTGCCAGCAGTTTTAACTCAGGAAATTCACCCCTCCACTTT.

This clonotype came up many times. The chain employs TRBV10-3 and TRBJ2-1, with 7 bases lining up with TRBD1. The CDR3 covers 14 residues. CDR1 is ENHRY, CDR2 SYGVKD, per germline. V trimming: 4 bases; J trimming: 9 bases; junction bases outside the gene matches: 9. In DNA form, the CDR3 reads TGTGCCATCAGTGCGAATACAGGGGTCGGTGAGCAGTTCTTC. Its translation: CAISANTGVGEQFF.

The rearrangement uses TRBV7-2 and TRBJ2-7, with D possibly matching TRBD2 (5 bases). The CDR3 totals 15 residues. Trimming pared 5 bases from V and 10 bases from J, leaving 24 bases between. Germline V lookup: CDR1 SGHTA, CDR2 FQGNSA. The CDR3, as DNA: TGTGCCAGCAGCCAAGATGCGAGGGTGACGGAGCCCCAGTACTTC. It encodes CASSQDARVTEPQYF.

This clonotype was observed a few times. The V and J genes are TRBV16 and TRBJ1-4; possibly TRBD1 for D (5 bases). CDR3 length: 15 residues. Trimming pared 0 bases from V and 8 bases from J, leaving 13 bases between. Germline CDR1 is KGHSY and CDR2 is FQNENV. The CDR3 nucleotides are TGTGCCAGCAGCCAATCGGCAGGGCGGGAAGAAAAACTGTTTTTT. Encoded protein: CASSQSAGREEKLFF.

This clonotype was picked up many times. With a much larger clone just one base away, this may be a read error. The genes are TRBV20-1 and TRBJ2-5, with 10 positions matching TRBD2. This CDR3 comprises 16 residues. The V gene's germline CDR1 is DFQATT and CDR2 SNEGSKA (reference sequence). Losses at the gene ends were 0 bases for V and 11 bases for J; bases not matched to a gene: 15. The CDR3: CSARDTLAGVYNEQYF. CDR3 coding DNA: TGCAGTGCTAGAGACACCCTAGCGGGGGTTTACAATGAGCAGTACTTC.

V usage is TRBV20-1 and J usage is TRBJ2-2; perhaps TRBD2 as D (5 bases). Germline CDR1 and CDR2: DFQATT and SNEGSKA (reference sequence). V gave up 2 bases and J gave up 0 bases, with 10 bases separating them. The CDR3 loop spans 15 amino acids. The CDR3 bases are TGCAGTGCTAGACGTCTAGCTACGAACACCGGGGAGCTGTTTTTT. Protein: CSARRLATNTGELFF.

The chain carries TRBV7-2 and TRBJ2-3; D uncertain. The V gene lost 7 bases and the J gene lost 0 bases, with 11 bases spanning the gap. Germline assignment: CDR1 SGHTA and CDR2 FQGNSA. This CDR3 is 14 amino acids long. The CDR3 loop reads CASMRITSTDTQYF. The CDR3 coding sequence is TGTGCCAGCATGCGGATAACTAGCACAGATACGCAGTATTTT.

On this clonotype: Possible read error: a much larger clone is one base away. This sequence joins TRBV29-1 and TRBJ1-2, with a tentative D call TRBD1 (5 bases). Germline V lookup: CDR1 SQVTM, CDR2 ANQGSEA. V lost 3 bases and J 4 bases, leaving 15 bases between the germline ends. The CDR3 covers 14 residues. CDR3 residues: CSVDRLQGGYGYTF. CDR3 nucleotides: TGCAGCGTTGACCGATTGCAGGGTGGCTATGGCTACACCTTC.

The sample holds many counts of this clonotype. This chain connects TRBV12-3 or TRBV12-4 to TRBJ2-3, with 7 bases matching TRBD2. Germline trimming cut 0 bases from V and 4 bases from J; bases unmatched to any gene: 1. The CDR3 has 14 amino acids. CDR3 amino acids: CASSLALAADTQYF. DNA of the CDR3: TGTGCCAGCAGTTTAGCGCTAGCGGCAGATACGCAGTATTTT.